Described below is a single T cell receptor (beta chain) sequence and its context. Its antigen is unidentified. The record originates from a study of regulatory dendritic cells for organ transplantation. Whole-study results and caveats: Memory CD8+ T cells were the most oligoclonal; naive cells were highly diverse. Alloreactive memory CD8+ T cell pools varied considerably between individuals.

Naive CD45RA+ and memory CD45RO+ CD4+ or CD8+ T cells were FACS-sorted. Profiled with immunoSEQ multiplex PCR; TCRdb holds only in-frame clones, not every one. The table has roughly 35,000 clones, roughly nine tenths seen once. The CDR3 is 15 residues long. Trimming removed 5 bases at V and 3 bases at J, with 14 bases between. The germline V gene has CDR1 SGHAT and CDR2 FQNNGV. This clonotype was obtained from a human donor in good health. The chain employs TRBV11-2 and TRBJ2-1; D might be TRBD2 (6 bases). Sequenced: naive CD4+ T cells from blood. Subset described: CD45RA+ naive T cells. Here the CDR3 reads CASSPARGSYNEQFF. Here the CDR3 DNA reads TGTGCCAGCAGCCCCGCCCGGGGGAGCTACAATGAGCAGTTCTTC. The entire variable domain, with the rest obtained from reference TRBV11-2 and TRBJ2-1, is as follows: EAGVAQSPRYKIIEKRQSVAFWCNPISGHATLYWYQQILGQGPKLLIQFQNNGVVDDSQLPKDRFSAERLKGVDSTLKIQPAKLEDSAVYLCASSPARGSYNEQFFGPGTRLTVL.